The 22 T cell receptor beta chains below all came from one sample that was sequenced in a study of T cell responses to AZD1222 COVID-19 vaccine. This table comes from immunoSEQ multiplex PCR, and its TCRdb copy is limited to in-frame clones, with some not included. The sample has around 110,000 clones, 88% seen once. This material consisted of peripheral blood, taken on day 0 of AZD1222 vaccination. The receptors stem from an adult in good health.

CDR3 sequence reads: CASSQAAGTFQETQYF. The CDR3 DNA is TGTGCCAGCAGCCAAGCCGCCGGGACATTCCAAGAGACCCAGTACTTC. The chain couples TRBV4-2 to TRBJ2-5, with D possibly TRBD1 on 6 matching bases. Germline assignment: CDR1 LGHNA and CDR2 YNFKEQ. V was pared by 1 base and J by 1 base, with 13 bases between. The CDR3 sequence is 16 residues long.

The chain recombines TRBV28 with TRBJ1-2; 11 bases agree with TRBD1. The CDR3 contains 14 residues. Germline V lookup: CDR1 MDHEN, CDR2 SYDVKM. V shed 4 bases and J 8 bases; nucleotides not matched to a gene: 6. The CDR3 protein is CASSSAGTGGGYTF. Here the CDR3 DNA reads TGTGCCAGCAGTTCGGCCGGGACAGGGGGAGGCTACACCTTC.

The table lists this clone with a count of one. The rearrangement uses TRBV5-1 and TRBJ1-2, with TRBD1 identical over 7 bases. There are 16 residues in the CDR3. Germline CDR1 SGHRS, CDR2 YFSETQ. The V segment lost 4 bases and the J segment 7 bases; nucleotides outside the gene matches: 16. CDR3 residues: CASSPSAGQPLGGYTF. The DNA of the CDR3 is TGCGCCAGCAGCCCCAGTGCGGGACAGCCCCTAGGTGGCTACACCTTC.

The DNA for the CDR3 is TGCGCCAGCAGCTTCTTTACAGGGGCAACTAATGAAAAACTGTTTTTT. Protein product: CASSFFTGATNEKLFF. This chain links TRBV5-1 with TRBJ1-4; 7 bases map to TRBD1. This CDR3 region has 16 residues. Germline CDR1 reads SGHRS; CDR2 reads YFSETQ. Unmatched junction bases numbered 4, after V lost 2 bases and J lost 0 bases. Together with reference TRBV5-1 and TRBJ1-4, the CDR3 gives the full variable domain: KAGVTQTPRYLIKTRGQQVTLSCSPISGHRSVSWYQQTPGQGLQFLFEYFSETQRNKGNFPGRFSGRQFSNSRSEMNVSTLELGDSALYLCASSFFTGATNEKLFFGSGTQLSVL.

This chain connects TRBV18 to TRBJ1-6, with unresolved D. Between the trimmed V and J ends, which lost 4 bases and 8 bases, there was a span of 18 bases. The CDR3 has 16 amino acids. Germline V gives CDR1 KGHSH, CDR2 LQKENI. For the CDR3, the DNA is TGTGCCAGCTCACAGACGAATGGACTAGTCGATTCACCCCTCCACTTT. Protein product: CASSQTNGLVDSPLHF.

V is TRBV6-2 or TRBV6-3 and J is TRBJ2-1; 7 bases match TRBD2. The CDR3 has 14 amino acids. V was pared by 3 bases and J by 5 bases, with 4 bases of the junction left unmatched. Germline V gene sequence: CDR1 MNHEY, CDR2 SVGEGT. CDR3 in amino acids: CASSYLAENNEQFF. The CDR3 DNA follows: TGTGCCAGCAGTTATCTAGCGGAGAACAATGAGCAGTTCTTC.

The genes are TRBV9 and TRBJ2-5; 7 bases agree with TRBD2. This CDR3 has 20 residues. Trimming at V came to 0 bases and at J to 2 bases, leaving 19 bases not matched to a gene. CDR1 and CDR2 from the germline V gene are SGDLS and YYNGEE. As DNA, the CDR3 is TGTGCCAGCAGCGTAGGGCCCGGTGGGGGGAGGGCCGCGGGGCAAGAGACCCAGTACTTC. It encodes CASSVGPGGGRAAGQETQYF.

This clone has just one count. The chain carries TRBV3-1 (or the pseudogene TRBV3-2) and TRBJ1-3; tentative D call: TRBD1 (5 bases). The CDR3 totals 16 residues. V gave up 1 base and J gave up 1 base, with 11 bases separating them. Germline V gene data show CDR1 as LGHDT and CDR2 as YNNKEL (reference sequence). CDR3 nucleotides: TGTGCCAGCAGCCAAGTGGGGGGAGGATCTGGAAACACCATATATTTT. Encoded protein: CASSQVGGGSGNTIYF.

Only a few counts were recorded for this clone. The chain couples TRBV5-4 to TRBJ2-1; no reliable D call. V lost 5 bases and J 8 bases, leaving 14 bases between the germline ends. Germline CDR1 reads SGHNT; CDR2 reads YYREEE (reference sequence). The CDR3 loop spans 13 amino acids. The CDR3 DNA reads TGTGCCAGCAGTAAGACCCAGAACGATGAGCAGTTCTTC. Its translation is CASSKTQNDEQFF.

This sequence joins TRBV6-5 and TRBJ2-3; weak D call: TRBD2 (5 bases). From germline, CDR1 is MNHEY and CDR2 SVGAGI. CDR3 length: 13 residues. Trimming took 8 bases from V and 6 from J, leaving 15 bases between them. CDR3 in DNA: TGTGCCAGCGCCCGAAGGGAGAAGGATACGCAGTATTTT. It is translated as CASARREKDTQYF.

V gene TRBV5-1 combines with J gene TRBJ2-3; the D call may be TRBD1 or TRBD2 (5 bases each). The CDR3 is 15 residues long. The V gene's germline CDR1 is SGHRS and CDR2 YFSETQ. The V gene lost 4 bases and the J gene lost 0 bases, with 12 bases spanning the gap. CDR3 sequence (DNA): TGCGCCAGCAGCCCGGAATGGGGGAGCACAGATACGCAGTATTTT. Translated: CASSPEWGSTDTQYF.

For this clone: The same CDR3 arises from other DNA sequences in this sample as well. This chain uses TRBV6-5 with TRBJ2-7, with 7 bases fitting TRBD1. This CDR3 is built from 14 residues. CDR1 is MNHEY and CDR2 is SVGAGI in the germline V gene. The J segment lost 3 bases and the V segment lost 0 bases, leaving 2 bases of the junction unmatched. This CDR3 reads CASSYSRQGYEQYF. Written as DNA, the CDR3 is TGTGCCAGCAGTTACTCGCGACAGGGCTACGAGCAGTACTTC.

This sequence joins TRBV19 and TRBJ1-2; D perhaps matches TRBD1 (5 bases). The V gene lost 7 bases and the J gene lost 9 bases, with 27 bases spanning the gap. Per the germline V gene, CDR1 is LNHDA and CDR2 is SQIVND (reference sequence). The CDR3 extends over 16 amino acids. The CDR3 DNA follows: TGTGCCAGTAAGGACGTGGGAGGGGCAAACCCCGATAGCTACACCTTC. This encodes CASKDVGGANPDSYTF.

This chain links TRBV10-3 with TRBJ1-2, with D perhaps matching TRBD1 (6 bases). V was pared by 7 bases and J by 4 bases, with 13 bases between. Germline-derived CDR1 and CDR2 are ENHRY and SYGVKD. This CDR3 has 13 amino acids. This CDR3 reads CAITTQGAYGYTF. DNA of the CDR3: TGTGCCATCACAACACAGGGTGCCTATGGCTACACCTTC.

This rearrangement joins TRBV9 to TRBJ2-1; 11 positions agree with TRBD2. CDR3 length: 15 residues. Germline V gives CDR1 SGDLS, CDR2 YYNGEE. The V segment lost 3 bases and the J segment 5 bases; nucleotides outside the gene matches: 4. The CDR3 sequence: CASSDRLAGNNEQFF. The CDR3 coding sequence is TGTGCCAGCAGCGATCGACTAGCGGGGAACAATGAGCAGTTCTTC.

The CDR3: CASSTRTSVGYNEQFF. In nucleotides, the CDR3 is TGTGCCAGCAGCACCCGGACTAGCGTCGGGTACAATGAGCAGTTCTTC. This chain links TRBV7-2 with TRBJ2-1; 9 bases match TRBD2. J lost 4 bases, V lost 5 bases, and 9 bases had no gene match. Germline CDR1 reads SGHTA; CDR2 reads FQGNSA. This CDR3 spans 16 amino acids.

CDR3 loop: CASSYSGVGGQPQHF. DNA of the CDR3: TGTGCCAGCAGTTACTCCGGGGTAGGAGGACAGCCCCAGCATTTT. This rearrangement joins TRBV6-5 to TRBJ1-5, with D hard to call. CDR1 and CDR2 from the germline V gene are MNHEY and SVGAGI. Deletions cut 0 bases from V and 7 bases from J, with 13 bases between. CDR3 length: 15 residues.

This clone was observed once. The chain employs TRBV19 and TRBJ2-1; 10 positions agree with TRBD1. From germline, CDR1 is LNHDA and CDR2 SQIVND (reference sequence). V lost 4 bases and J lost 15; bases outside the gene matches: 6. The length of the CDR3 is 12 residues. This chain's CDR3 is CASSTRQGAGFF. The CDR3, as DNA: TGTGCCAGTAGTACCAGACAGGGGGCAGGGTTCTTC.

The DNA of the CDR3 is TGTGCCAGCAGCCAAGAGGTTCCCCGTGAAGCTTTCTTT. Translation: CASSQEVPREAFF. The V and J genes are TRBV4-2 and TRBJ1-1; the D is unclear. CDR3 size: 13 residues. CDR1 and CDR2 (germline): LGHNA, YNFKEQ. Trimming cost V 0 bases and J 7 bases, with 9 bases left between them.

This rearrangement joins TRBV19 to TRBJ2-7; tentatively, D is TRBD1 or TRBD2 (6 bases each). The CDR3 extends over 17 amino acids. In germline, CDR1 is LNHDA, CDR2 SQIVND (reference sequence). With 5 bases removed from V and 2 bases from J, the gap between germline ends came to 22 bases. CDR3 amino acids: CASSPQWIGGIAYEQYF. The CDR3 region has the DNA TGTGCCAGTAGTCCTCAGTGGATAGGGGGGATCGCCTACGAGCAGTACTTC.

This CDR3 is CASSLQGSYEQYF. The CDR3 DNA follows: TGTGCCAGCAGTCTTCAGGGTTCCTACGAGCAGTACTTC. The chain couples TRBV27 to TRBJ2-7; possible D gene TRBD1, 5 bases. The germline V and J ends were trimmed by 5 bases and 1 base, with 9 bases remaining between them. Germline CDR1 is MNHEY and CDR2 is SMNVEV (reference sequence). CDR3 size: 13 residues.

This rearrangement joins TRBV5-1 to TRBJ1-1; 11 nucleotides line up with TRBD1. Germline CDR1 is SGHRS and CDR2 is YFSETQ. V was pared by 4 bases and J by 0 bases, with 2 bases of the junction left unmatched. The CDR3 consists of 15 residues. The CDR3 nucleotides are TGCGCCAGCAGCCGGGGACAGGGGGTGAACACTGAAGCTTTCTTT. Translation gives CASSRGQGVNTEAFF. The variable domain in full, with the rest retrieved from reference TRBV5-1 and TRBJ1-1, is KAGVTQTPRYLIKTRGQQVTLSCSPISGHRSVSWYQQTPGQGLQFLFEYFSETQRNKGNFPGRFSGRQFSNSRSEMNVSTLELGDSALYLCASSRGQGVNTEAFFGQGTRLTVV.